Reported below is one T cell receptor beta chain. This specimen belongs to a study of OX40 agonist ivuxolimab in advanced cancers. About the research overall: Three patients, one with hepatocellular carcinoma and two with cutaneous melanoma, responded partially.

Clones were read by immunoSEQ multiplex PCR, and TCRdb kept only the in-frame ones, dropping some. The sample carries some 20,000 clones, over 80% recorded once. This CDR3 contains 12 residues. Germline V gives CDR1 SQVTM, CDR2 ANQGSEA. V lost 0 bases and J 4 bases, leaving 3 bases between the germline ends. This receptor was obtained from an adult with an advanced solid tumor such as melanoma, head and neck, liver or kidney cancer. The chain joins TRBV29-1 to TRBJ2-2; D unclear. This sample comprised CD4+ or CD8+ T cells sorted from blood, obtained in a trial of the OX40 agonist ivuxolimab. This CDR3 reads CSVEEFTGELFF. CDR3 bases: TGCAGCGTTGAAGAGTTCACCGGGGAGCTGTTTTTT.